This T cell receptor (beta chain) is from a study (TCRdb year 2016). About the full investigation: The research examined where HIV persistence comes from in people whose immune systems controlled HIV infection without treatment.

A note on this clonotype: Its antigen has not been determined. Base qualities are not provided; no much larger clone lies one nucleotide away.

Based on the germline V gene (reference sequence), the CDR1 and CDR2 sequences are LGHDT and YNNKEL. Cut back by 1 base and 1 base, the V and J ends lie 11 bases apart. The CDR3, cysteine through phenylalanine, is 16 amino acids long. Left in the record is the CDR3 DNA by itself, 48 bases read in frame from the first base. The library was produced with 5' RACE. Sequencing took place on an Illumina HiSeq 2000. In-frame beta chains were kept once TCRdb had trimmed the public reads at Q25 with fastp and called clones with MiXCR. One record per CDR3 amino acid sequence lists the most common genes and DNA. The sample contains fewer than 200 distinct CDR3 sequences, roughly 17% of them found a single time. The top ten constitute roughly 84% of the sample.

The TCR sequence derives from a male donor with HIV. The rearrangement combines TRBV3-1 with TRBJ2-1, with a tentative D gene TRBD2 over 6 matching bases. The sample consisted of effector memory T cells from blood PBMCs. What the cell subset or site label conveys for this sample: effector memory CD4+ T cells. Here is the DNA: TGTGCCAGCAGCCAAGGGTGGCTAGCGTCCTACAATGAGCAGTTCTTC. It translates to CASSQGWLASYNEQFF.